A selection of T cell receptor beta chains follows, all from one sample in a study of T cell repertoires in cytomegalovirus infection. TCRdb independently ran MiXCR on the reads; one entry per CDR3 protein. The sample contains roughly 230,000 distinct CDR3 sequences, more than 15% of which appear only once. Sequenced material: CD8+ T cells from PBMCs. These receptors were taken from a human donor in good health (CMV status not recorded). Some clones in this sample may be carry-over from other donors' samples. The CDR3 runs from the conserved cysteine through the conserved F or W. D genes are given only for firm matches. The size entry is marked missing in some rows and otherwise reads once, few, many or a size class.

D: TRBD1
J: TRBJ2-5
size: many
V: TRBV12-3/TRBV12-4
CDR3: CASNYGTGSGETQYF
DNA: TGTGCCAGCAACTACGGGACAGGGTCCGGGGAGACCCAGTACTTC

D: TRBD2
J: TRBJ2-3
size: .
V: TRBV29-1
CDR3: CSVDLAGGPDTQYF
DNA: TGCAGCGTAGACCTAGCGGGGGGCCCAGATACGCAGTATTTT

D: TRBD1
J: TRBJ2-3
size: many
V: TRBV7-8
CDR3: CASSSDRDHPFFSTDTQYF
DNA: TGTGCCAGCAGTTCAGACAGGGACCACCCCTTCTTTAGCACAGATACGCAGTATTTT

D: TRBD2
J: TRBJ2-5
size: few
V: TRBV5-4
CDR3: CASSGGLAGGTLWDETQYF
DNA: TGTGCCAGCAGCGGGGGACTAGCGGGGGGTACCCTTTGGGATGAGACCCAGTACTTC

D: .
J: TRBJ2-5
size: many
V: TRBV6-1
CDR3: CASSTYGGRETQYF
DNA: TGTGCCAGCAGTACCTACGGGGGTCGAGAGACCCAGTACTTC

D: .
J: TRBJ2-1
size: many
V: TRBV4-3
CDR3: CASSQDWSIDEQFF
DNA: TGCGCCAGCAGCCAAGATTGGAGTATTGATGAGCAGTTCTTC

D: .
J: TRBJ2-1
size: few
V: TRBV20-1
CDR3: CSARPGADYNEQFF
DNA: TGCAGTGCAAGGCCGGGGGCCGACTACAATGAGCAGTTCTTC

D: .
J: TRBJ1-6
size: few
V: TRBV4-1
CDR3: CASSQIQGNNSPLHF
DNA: TGCGCCAGCAGCCAAATCCAGGGAAATAATTCACCCCTCCACTTT

D: .
J: TRBJ1-1
size: many
V: TRBV6-6
CDR3: CASSYTPNLNTEAFF
DNA: TGTGCCAGCAGTTACACCCCAAACTTGAACACTGAAGCTTTCTTT

D: .
J: TRBJ2-1
size: few
V: TRBV27
CDR3: CASSLSKSSYNEQFF
DNA: TGTGCCAGCAGTTTATCCAAGAGCTCCTACAATGAGCAGTTCTTC

D: .
J: TRBJ1-5
size: many
V: TRBV4-1
CDR3: CASSVVGNQPQHF
DNA: TGCGCCAGCAGTGTAGTGGGAAATCAGCCCCAGCATTTT

D: .
J: TRBJ2-1
size: many
V: TRBV7-9
CDR3: CASSLGTGETYNEQFF
DNA: TGTGCCAGCAGCTTAGGGACGGGGGAAACCTACAATGAGCAGTTCTTC

D: .
J: TRBJ1-4
size: .
V: TRBV7-3
CDR3: CASMETGRNERLFF
DNA: TGTGCCAGCATGGAGACAGGCCGTAATGAAAGACTGTTTTTT

D: TRBD1
J: TRBJ2-5
size: few
V: TRBV9
CDR3: CASSVRRGGFRRETQYF
DNA: TGTGCCAGCAGCGTAAGGAGAGGGGGCTTTAGACGCGAGACCCAGTACTTC

D: .
J: TRBJ1-1
size: .
V: TRBV4-3
CDR3: CASSQGTVPSTEAFF
DNA: TGCGCCAGCAGCCAAGGGACGGTCCCGAGCACTGAAGCTTTCTTT

D: .
J: TRBJ1-3
size: .
V: TRBV7-4
CDR3: CASSPAIVGFSGNTIYF
DNA: TGTGCCAGCAGCCCCGCTATTGTGGGTTTCTCTGGAAACACCATATATTTT

D: .
J: TRBJ2-3
size: many
V: TRBV7-8
CDR3: CASSSMRAGTDTQYF
DNA: TGTGCCAGCAGCTCCATGCGGGCAGGGACAGATACGCAGTATTTT

D: .
J: TRBJ2-5
size: .
V: TRBV5-1
CDR3: CASSLGVGLGETQYF
DNA: TGCGCCAGCAGCTTGGGAGTTGGGCTGGGGGAGACCCAGTACTTC